This T cell receptor beta chain was recorded in a study of cytomegalovirus exposure and HLA in healthy donors. Study information: The Caucasian-associated ancestry cluster held more than 80% of under 450 genotyped donors.

Primers for the PCR totalled 60 Vbeta and 13 Jbeta. Repertoires were generated with immunoSEQ multiplex PCR, while TCRdb's copy carries only in-frame clones and drops some. Of fewer than 130,000 clones listed, more than 75% are singletons. With regard to this clone: Its specificity is unknown.

The CDR3 extends over 15 amino acids. Per germline, CDR1 SGHRS and CDR2 YFSETQ. The junction had 6 bases not matched to a gene; V was cut back by 4 bases and J by 5 bases. Study-wide findings and caveats: Differences between HLA loci emerged in a later analysis of TCR association rates, with DRB1 most and HLA-C fewest.

J is TRBJ2-1 and V is TRBV5-1; 10 bases are shared with TRBD1. Sequenced input: PBMCs. The receptor was isolated from a man in his forties in good health and CMV-seronegative. In nucleotides, the CDR3 is TGCGCCAGCAGCCTCGGGGGGACAGGGGACAATGAGCAGTTCTTC. This encodes CASSLGGTGDNEQFF.